This is a list of T cell receptor beta chains from one sample in a study of T-cell memory formation after mild COVID-19. TCRdb recomputed calls from the 5' RACE reads with MiXCR, one row per CDR3 protein. This sample has some 190,000 distinct CDR3 sequences; around 16% occur once, and the top ten carry approximately 2%. The sample consisted of PBMCs or a T cell subset sorted from them (not recorded which). These receptors all come from an adult woman who had mild COVID-19 (a few samples of this study predate the infection). Cell type and time point are not known. The CDR3 runs from the conserved cysteine through the conserved F or W. A D gene is named only where the DNA matches it firmly. Expanded clones are given a class, and other clones once, few, many or no size at all.

j_call,d_call,clone_size,v_call,cdr3_aa,cdr3_nt
TRBJ2-7,-,few,TRBV11-2,CASRGDSLYEQYF,TGTGCCAGCCGAGGAGACAGCCTCTACGAGCAGTACTTC
TRBJ2-1,TRBD2,-,TRBV7-3,CASSGTSGSREQFF,TGTGCCAGCAGCGGGACTAGCGGGAGCAGGGAGCAGTTCTTC
TRBJ2-2,TRBD2,few,TRBV6-5,CASSSSGRNPGELFF,TGTGCCAGCAGTTCCAGCGGGAGAAACCCCGGGGAGCTGTTTTTT
TRBJ1-3,-,few,TRBV20-1,CSARRGVNTIYF,TGCAGTGCTAGACGGGGGGTCAACACCATATATTTT
TRBJ2-1,-,-,TRBV7-9,CASSPQIPGKNEQFF,TGTGCCAGCAGCCCACAAATCCCAGGGAAGAATGAGCAGTTCTTC
TRBJ2-7,-,-,TRBV5-1,CASSPSNTDRLTSYEQYF,TGCGCCAGCAGCCCTTCAAACACAGACAGGCTCACGTCCTACGAGCAGTACTTC
TRBJ2-3,TRBD2,-,TRBV27,CASSAPTSGRADTQYF,TGTGCCAGCAGTGCTCCGACTAGCGGGAGGGCAGATACGCAGTATTTT
TRBJ2-1,-,few,TRBV7-9,CASSFERALYNEQFF,TGTGCCAGCAGCTTCGAGCGTGCACTTTACAATGAGCAGTTCTTC
TRBJ1-5,TRBD1,-,TRBV24-1,CATSDHRGLGYSNQPQHF,TGTGCCACCAGTGATCACAGGGGCCTGGGCTATAGCAATCAGCCCCAGCATTTT
TRBJ2-7,TRBD2,few,TRBV5-1,CASSPIAGIDEQYF,TGCGCCAGCAGCCCTATAGCGGGAATAGACGAGCAGTACTTC
TRBJ2-3,TRBD2,few,TRBV12-3/TRBV12-4,CASSSRMTSGTSTDTQYF,TGTGCCAGCAGTTCCAGGATGACTAGCGGGACTAGCACAGATACGCAGTATTTT
TRBJ1-5,TRBD1,-,TRBV15,CATSRGDSPAGQPQHF,TGTGCCACCAGCAGAGGGGACAGCCCAGCAGGGCAGCCCCAGCATTTT
TRBJ2-7,TRBD2,-,TRBV7-6,CASSPGLVRSSYEQYF,TGTGCCAGCAGCCCCGGACTAGTTAGAAGCTCCTACGAGCAGTACTTC
TRBJ2-5,-,-,TRBV14,CASSRNFHTQETQYF,TGTGCCAGCAGCCGGAACTTTCATACCCAAGAGACCCAGTACTTC
TRBJ1-1,-,many,TRBV7-2,CASSLLNTEAFF,TGTGCCAGCAGCTTATTGAACACTGAAGCTTTCTTT
TRBJ2-7,TRBD1,-,TRBV24-1,CATRTFRDRECEQYF,TGTGCCACCAGGACGTTCCGGGACAGGGAGTGCGAGCAGTACTTC
TRBJ1-2,-,-,TRBV12-3/TRBV12-4,CASRRGTTNYGYTF,TGTGCCAGCAGGAGAGGGACGACAAACTATGGCTACACCTTC
TRBJ1-1,TRBD1,few,TRBV20-1,CSARDANRGGNTEAFF,TGCAGTGCTAGAGACGCCAACAGGGGGGGCAACACTGAAGCTTTCTTT
TRBJ2-7,-,-,TRBV6-6,CASSWGVGYEQYF,TGTGCCAGCAGTTGGGGGGTGGGCTACGAGCAGTACTTC
TRBJ1-1,-,-,TRBV18,CASSPKESGTEAFF,TGTGCCAGCTCACCAAAAGAGTCCGGCACTGAAGCTTTCTTT
TRBJ1-2,-,-,TRBV6-4,CASSDSPNNGYTF,TGTGCCAGCAGTGACTCTCCCAATAATGGCTACACCTTC
TRBJ2-3,-,many,TRBV20-1,CSAARGGTDTQYF,TGCAGTGCGGCCAGGGGGGGTACAGATACGCAGTATTTT
TRBJ2-1,TRBD2,few,TRBV5-6,CASSLDLERGGYNEQFF,TGTGCCAGCAGCTTGGATTTGGAGCGGGGGGGATACAATGAGCAGTTCTTC
TRBJ2-1,TRBD2,few,TRBV7-9,CASSPWRLADYNEQFF,TGTGCCAGCAGCCCTTGGCGACTAGCGGACTACAATGAGCAGTTCTTC
TRBJ2-3,-,few,TRBV7-6,CASSSQGQFTDTQYF,TGTGCCAGCAGCTCCCAGGGACAATTCACAGATACGCAGTATTTT
TRBJ1-5,TRBD1,many,TRBV6-1,CASSRQGNQPQHF,TGTGCCAGCAGTCGACAGGGGAATCAGCCCCAGCATTTT
TRBJ2-7,-,-,TRBV30,CAWSVGAEGHEQYF,TGTGCCTGGAGTGTAGGGGCAGAGGGCCACGAGCAGTACTTC
TRBJ1-5,-,-,TRBV11-2,CASSFEGQPQHF,TGTGCCAGCAGCTTTGAGGGTCAGCCCCAGCATTTT
TRBJ2-1,TRBD2,-,TRBV24-1,CATSDPGLAGFNEQFF,TGTGCCACCAGTGATCCGGGACTAGCGGGATTCAATGAGCAGTTCTTC
TRBJ1-5,-,few,TRBV15,CATSREGSRQPQHF,TGTGCCACCAGCAGAGAAGGGTCTAGGCAGCCCCAGCATTTT
TRBJ2-4,-,-,TRBV11-2,CASSYTLAKNIQYF,TGTGCCAGCAGCTATACCCTAGCCAAAAACATTCAGTACTTC